This TCR beta chain came from a study of tumor-infiltrating lymphocytes in localized non-small cell lung cancer. As for this clone: Its antigen is as yet unknown.

The CDR3 runs 14 residues. Germline loops: CDR1 SGHTA, CDR2 FQGNSA. V lost 0 bases, J lost 6 bases, and 12 bases lay in between. Sequencing was performed with immunoSEQ multiplex PCR; in TCRdb, only in-frame clones are kept and a portion is missing. This sample carries around 7,000 clones, around 78% of them seen once, and the ten largest clones take 16%. Notes on the study in general: TCR sequencing covered a subset of patients with enough tissue. Different pieces of the same tissue went to different assays, confounding technical variation with intratumor heterogeneity.

The V call is TRBV7-2, the J call TRBJ2-7; maybe TRBD2 (7 bases). The receptor was isolated from a human donor with non-small cell lung cancer. Source material: uninvolved lung tissue not adjacent to the tumor. The CDR3 sequence is CASSLAGGPGEQYF. The CDR3 DNA is TGTGCCAGCAGCTTAGCGGGGGGGCCTGGCGAGCAGTACTTC.